This TCR beta chain emerged from a study of blood T cell repertoires in COVID-19. Across the study: Sources were T cells, B-cell-depleted T cells, or PBMCs; the material itself was cDNA or gDNA.

Some clones are missing from TCRdb's copy, which holds only in-frame ones; the method was immunoSEQ multiplex PCR. The sample holds 100,000 or so clones, roughly 80% seen once. In this sample, this clone turned up once. The V end was cut by 6 bases, the J end by 1 base, with 10 bases between. The CDR3 loop spans 14 amino acids. Per germline, CDR1 SGHVS and CDR2 FQNEAQ. The sequenced sample consisted of peripheral blood. The rearrangement uses TRBV7-8 and TRBJ1-5; perhaps TRBD1 as D (6 bases). This TCR was sampled from a woman of 80 years or more with acute or convalescent COVID-19. The DNA of the CDR3 is TGTGCCAGCAGACAGGGCAGGAGCAATCAGCCCCAGCATTTT. This gives the protein CASRQGRSNQPQHF.